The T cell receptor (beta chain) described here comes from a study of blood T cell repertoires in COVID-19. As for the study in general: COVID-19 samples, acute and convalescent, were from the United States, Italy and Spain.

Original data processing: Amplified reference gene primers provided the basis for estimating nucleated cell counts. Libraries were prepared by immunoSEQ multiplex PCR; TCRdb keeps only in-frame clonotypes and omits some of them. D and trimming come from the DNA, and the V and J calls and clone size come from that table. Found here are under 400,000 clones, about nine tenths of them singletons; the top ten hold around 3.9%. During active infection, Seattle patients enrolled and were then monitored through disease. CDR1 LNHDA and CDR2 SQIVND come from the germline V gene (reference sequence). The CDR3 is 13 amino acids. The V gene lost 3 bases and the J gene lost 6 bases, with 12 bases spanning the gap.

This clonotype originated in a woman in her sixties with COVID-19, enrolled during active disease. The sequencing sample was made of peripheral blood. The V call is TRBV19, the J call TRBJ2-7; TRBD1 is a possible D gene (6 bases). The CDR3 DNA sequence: TGTGCCAGTAGTATTCCGGACAGACGCGAGCAGTACTTC. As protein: CASSIPDRREQYF.